These 27 T cell receptor beta chains were sequenced from one sample in a study of blood T cell repertoires in COVID-19. The data were produced by immunoSEQ multiplex PCR, yet TCRdb's version contains in-frame clones alone and is incomplete. The top ten clones hold 17% of a sample with 130,000 or so clones, approximately 84% of them seen once. What was sequenced was peripheral blood. The receptors originated from a woman at least 80 years old with acute or convalescent COVID-19.

V is TRBV4-2 and J is TRBJ2-3, with D hard to call. The V gene's germline CDR1 is LGHNA and CDR2 YNFKEQ. CDR3 length equals 13 residues. The V gene lost 0 bases and the J gene lost 8 bases, with 9 bases spanning the gap. The CDR3 region is CASSQDLYGTQYF. The CDR3 DNA sequence: TGTGCCAGCAGCCAAGACCTGTACGGTACGCAGTATTTT.

This clone was picked up one time. This chain connects TRBV4-3 to TRBJ2-7; the match to TRBD2 covers 8 bases. Germline V gene data show CDR1 as LGHNA and CDR2 as YSLEER. V lost 0 bases, J lost 4 bases, and 5 bases stayed unmatched. The CDR3 consists of 15 residues. The CDR3 DNA is TGCGCCAGCAGCCAAGATCCAGCGGGGGAGTACGAGCAGTACTTC. Translating it yields CASSQDPAGEYEQYF.

V usage is TRBV5-1 and J usage is TRBJ2-2, with TRBD1 matching 7 bases. CDR3 length: 13 residues. V shed 6 bases and J 4 bases; nucleotides not matched to a gene: 3. Germline CDR1 is SGHRS and CDR2 is YFSETQ. CDR3 DNA sequence: TGCGCCAGCACACAGGGGACCACCGGGGAGCTGTTTTTT. This translates into CASTQGTTGELFF. Together with reference TRBV5-1 and TRBJ2-2, the CDR3 gives the full variable domain: KAGVTQTPRYLIKTRGQQVTLSCSPISGHRSVSWYQQTPGQGLQFLFEYFSETQRNKGNFPGRFSGRQFSNSRSEMNVSTLELGDSALYLCASTQGTTGELFFGEGSRLTVL.

J is TRBJ1-6 and V is TRBV27, with D unresolved. CDR1 and CDR2 (germline): MNHEY, SMNVEV (reference sequence). Trimming took off 6 bases at V and 0 bases at J, with 9 bases between the two ends. The CDR3 is made up of 15 amino acids. CDR3 loop: CASSLDYSYNSPLHF. The CDR3 nucleotides read TGTGCCAGCAGCTTGGACTACTCCTATAATTCACCCCTCCACTTT.

This chain uses TRBV3-1 (or the pseudogene TRBV3-2) with TRBJ2-5; TRBD2 aligns across 11 bases. Germline CDR1 and CDR2: LGHDT and YNNKEL (reference sequence). The CDR3 loop spans 17 amino acids. The J segment lost 5 bases and the V segment lost 1 base, leaving 9 bases of the junction unmatched. CDR3 sequence: CASSQGLAGGGLETQYF. As DNA, the CDR3 is TGTGCCAGCAGCCAAGGATTAGCGGGAGGGGGGTTGGAGACCCAGTACTTC.

The V call is TRBV19, the J call TRBJ1-1; D unclear. Trimming took off 4 bases at V and 0 bases at J, with 6 bases between the two ends. Looked up from germline, CDR1 is LNHDA and CDR2 is SQIVND (reference sequence). This CDR3 has 13 amino acids. In DNA, the CDR3 is TGTGCCAGTAGTAACAGCATGAACACTGAAGCTTTCTTT. It specifies CASSNSMNTEAFF.

The chain has TRBV20-1 and TRBJ2-2; 9 bases are shared with TRBD2. V lost 3 bases to trimming and J lost 2 bases; unmatched junction nucleotides: 7. Germline loops: CDR1 DFQATT, CDR2 SNEGSKA (reference sequence). The CDR3 is 16 amino acids. The CDR3 is CSASVAAGGNTGELFF. Here the CDR3 DNA reads TGCAGTGCTAGTGTCGCAGCGGGAGGAAACACCGGGGAGCTGTTTTTT.

This chain joins TRBV19 and TRBJ2-2, with TRBD2 matching 10 bases. Germline CDR1 LNHDA, CDR2 SQIVND (reference sequence). The CDR3 runs 17 residues. Losses at the gene ends were 4 bases for V and 2 bases for J; bases not matched to a gene: 7. This CDR3 is CASSTKAGGLNTGELFF. In DNA form, the CDR3 reads TGTGCCAGTAGTACAAAAGCGGGAGGGCTAAACACCGGGGAGCTGTTTTTT. Filled out from reference TRBV19 and TRBJ2-2, the complete variable domain reads DGGITQSPKYLFRKEGQNVTLSCEQNLNHDAMYWYRQDPGQGLRLIYYSQIVNDFQKGDIAEGYSVSREKKESFPLTVTSAQKNPTAFYLCASSTKAGGLNTGELFFGEGSRLTVL.

The chain has TRBV10-3 and TRBJ2-1, with 9 bases that match TRBD1. The length of the CDR3 is 14 residues. CDR1 is ENHRY, CDR2 SYGVKD, per germline. The junction had 5 bases not matched to a gene; V was cut back by 5 bases and J by 6 bases. CDR3 region: CAISRDREVNEQFF. Written as DNA, the CDR3 is TGTGCCATCAGTCGGGACAGGGAAGTCAATGAGCAGTTCTTC.

In DNA, the CDR3 is TGTGCCAGCACTTTGACAGGGGGTCCCTACGAGCAGTACTTC. This gives the protein CASTLTGGPYEQYF. The J gene is TRBJ2-7, the V gene TRBV6-5; 9 nucleotides match TRBD1. CDR1 MNHEY and CDR2 SVGAGI come from the germline V gene. With 7 bases clipped from V and 2 bases from J, the junction kept 6 bases outside the gene matches. The CDR3 runs to 14 residues.

The chain carries TRBV2 and TRBJ1-3; D possibly corresponds to TRBD1 (5 bases). Germline V gives CDR1 SNHLY, CDR2 FYNNEI. Trimming removed 2 bases from V and 3 bases from J, with 11 bases in between. The CDR3 is 15 amino acids. DNA for the CDR3: TGTGCCAGCAGTGAATCTACAGGCTTTGGAAACACCATATATTTT. Residues: CASSESTGFGNTIYF.

The chain recombines TRBV6-2 or TRBV6-3 with TRBJ2-5; 8 bases fit TRBD2. J gave up 1 base and V 5 bases, and 9 bases lay outside the gene matches. The CDR3 contains 16 residues. Germline V gives CDR1 MNHEY, CDR2 SVGEGT. The CDR3 reads CASSGIAGRIQETQYF. The CDR3 DNA is TGTGCCAGCAGTGGGATAGCGGGGCGTATCCAAGAGACCCAGTACTTC.

V and J are TRBV4-3 and TRBJ2-7, with TRBD2 matching 9 bases. Germline lookup yields CDR1 LGHNA and CDR2 YSLEER. There are 19 residues in the CDR3. The V and J ends lost 0 bases and 3 bases, in that order; junction bases with no gene match: 15. The CDR3 region has the DNA TGCGCCAGCAGCCAAGATCTCTGGTCGCGGGAGGGTTTAATCTACGAGCAGTACTTC. This codes for CASSQDLWSREGLIYEQYF.

DNA of the CDR3: TGTGCCAGCAGCGGAGGACAGGCCCGGCGAAGCGAGCAGTACTTC. As protein: CASSGGQARRSEQYF. V gene TRBV9 combines with J gene TRBJ2-7; 7 nucleotides match TRBD1. CDR1 and CDR2 from the germline V gene are SGDLS and YYNGEE. This CDR3 contains 15 residues. Trimming cost V 3 bases and J 6 bases; bases outside gene matches: 12.

The CDR3 spells CASSRWTAPYGYTF. The CDR3 DNA follows: TGTGCCAGCAGCCGCTGGACAGCACCTTATGGCTACACCTTC. The chain couples TRBV11-2 to TRBJ1-2, with D possibly TRBD1 on 6 matching bases. Germline-derived CDR1 and CDR2 are SGHAT and FQNNGV. CDR3 size: 14 residues. With 5 bases removed from V and 5 bases from J, the gap between germline ends came to 15 bases.

This chain links TRBV12-2 with TRBJ2-2; the D call TRBD1 from the table was never checked on the DNA. TRBV12-2 is reported as a pseudogene. The CDR3 spans 16 residues. In DNA, the CDR3 is TGTGCAAGTCGCGTCACCGGGACAGGGGATGGCGGGGAGCTGTTTTTT. Amino acids: CASRVTGTGDGGELFF.

The table lists this clone with a count of one. The chain employs TRBV18 and TRBJ1-1, with D tentatively TRBD1 (6 bases). Per the germline V gene, CDR1 is KGHSH and CDR2 is LQKENI. The CDR3 extends over 15 amino acids. Trimming removed 6 bases from V and 1 base from J, with 15 bases in between. The DNA for the CDR3 is TGTGCCAGCTCCAGACGACGGGGACAGAACACTGAAGCTTTCTTT. It encodes CASSRRRGQNTEAFF.

The chain joins TRBV5-1 to TRBJ1-1, with D tentatively TRBD1 (5 bases). The CDR3 covers 15 residues. Trimming removed 0 bases at V and 1 base at J, with 10 bases between. The germline gives CDR1 SGHRS, CDR2 YFSETQ. CDR3 residues: CASSLAWTSNTEAFF. The CDR3 DNA reads as TGCGCCAGCAGCTTGGCCTGGACATCGAACACTGAAGCTTTCTTT.

The chain joins TRBV18 to TRBJ1-1; D is unresolved. Germline V gene sequence: CDR1 KGHSH, CDR2 LQKENI. The CDR3 runs 15 residues. The V end lost 1 base, the J end lost 3 bases, and 12 bases lay between the germline ends. CDR3 loop: CASSPQAGKHTEAFF. DNA for the CDR3: TGTGCCAGCTCACCACAGGCCGGGAAACACACTGAAGCTTTCTTT.

Remarks on this clone: A junction boundary mismatches the germline segment, possibly from a read error. This rearrangement joins TRBV3-1 (or the pseudogene TRBV3-2) to TRBJ1-1; 7 bases match TRBD1. The CDR3 runs 15 residues. Germline CDR1 is LGHDT and CDR2 is YNNKEL (reference sequence). In nucleotides, the CDR3 is TGTGTCAGCAGCGTTAGGACAGGCATGAACACTGAAGCTTTCTTT. Amino acid sequence: CVSSVRTGMNTEAFF.

V is TRBV27 and J is TRBJ1-6; 9 bases are shared with TRBD1. The CDR3 covers 13 residues. The V gene's germline CDR1 is MNHEY and CDR2 SMNVEV (reference sequence). V trimming: 6 bases; J trimming: 10 bases; junction bases outside the gene matches: 4. CDR3 amino acids: CASRGTGLSPLHF. The CDR3 DNA sequence: TGTGCCAGCAGGGGGACAGGGCTATCACCCCTCCACTTT.

V is TRBV4-1 and J is TRBJ1-2; D unresolved. The germline CDR1 and CDR2 sequences are MGHRA and YSYEKL. This CDR3 has 15 amino acids. The germline V and J ends were trimmed by 1 base and 4 bases, with 13 bases remaining between them. The CDR3 DNA follows: TGCGCCAGCAGCCAAGTGGCAGATGGTGTCTATGGCTACACCTTC. As protein: CASSQVADGVYGYTF.

The genes are TRBV29-1 and TRBJ2-1, with D possibly being TRBD2 (6 bases). Germline CDR1 is SQVTM and CDR2 is ANQGSEA. The length of the CDR3 is 15 residues. The ends were cut back, 7 bases at V and 1 base at J, with 17 bases in the middle. CDR3 bases: TGCAGCGCCGAGAGTATTGGGGGGTCCTACAATGAGCAGTTCTTC. Residues: CSAESIGGSYNEQFF.

V and J are TRBV7-2 and TRBJ2-2; no definite D call. The germline CDR1 and CDR2 sequences are SGHTA and FQGNSA. The CDR3 length is 14 residues. Trimming pared 0 bases from V and 6 bases from J, leaving 8 bases between. CDR3 DNA sequence: TGTGCCAGCAGCTTAGCGGCTCAAGCCGGGGAGCTGTTTTTT. Translation gives CASSLAAQAGELFF.

The V gene is TRBV21-1, the J gene TRBJ2-1; the listed D gene, TRBD2, was not tested against the DNA. TRBV21-1 is annotated as a pseudogene. The CDR3 has 14 residues. The CDR3 spells CASRTSGRINEQFF. The DNA of the CDR3 is TGTGCCAGCAGAACTAGCGGGAGAATAAATGAGCAGTTCTTC.

This chain joins TRBV29-1 and TRBJ1-1; D possibly corresponds to TRBD1 (5 bases). CDR3 length equals 11 residues. Between the trimmed V and J ends, which lost 0 bases and 9 bases, there was a span of 8 bases. Germline CDR1 reads SQVTM; CDR2 reads ANQGSEA. In DNA form, the CDR3 reads TGCAGCGTTGAAGAGGGGGGGAAAGCTTTCTTT. Protein: CSVEEGGKAFF.

The chain employs TRBV5-1 and TRBJ2-3, with 9 bases identical to TRBD2. V was pared by 3 bases and J by 0 bases, with 8 bases of the junction left unmatched. The CDR3 is 17 residues long. Germline V gene lookup returns CDR1 SGHRS and CDR2 YFSETQ. CDR3 in amino acids: CASSSTTSGSSTDTQYF. As DNA, the CDR3 is TGCGCCAGCAGCTCCACGACTAGCGGAAGTAGCACAGATACGCAGTATTTT.